These 6 T cell receptor beta chains were sequenced from one sample in a study of blood T cell repertoires in COVID-19 (dated by TCRdb to the early 2020s). Preparation of the library involved the immunoSEQ multiplex PCR assay. TCRdb obtained this table from immuneACCESS and retained in-frame rearrangements with V and J assigned. These tables miss some clones; where compared with another copy, unresolved V genes account for less than half of the shortfall, and the remainder is unexplained. The sample yields some 49,000 clones; 80% to 95% were counted once. Of the sample, about 6% is held by the ten largest clones. The sample taken for sequencing was peripheral blood. All receptors derive from a man aged 50 to 59 with active COVID-19.

This chain connects TRBV7-8 to TRBJ2-1; 9 nucleotides align to TRBD2. The germline V gene encodes CDR1 SGHVS and CDR2 FQNEAQ. V lost 5 bases, J lost 4 bases, and 9 bases stayed unmatched. There are 16 residues in the CDR3. CDR3 loop: CASSLRTSALYNEQFF. CDR3 nucleotide sequence: TGTGCCAGCAGCCTCAGGACTAGCGCTCTATACAATGAGCAGTTCTTC.

The CDR3 nucleotides are TGTGCCAGTAGCGAAGACAGGGGAGGCATTCAGTACTTC. It encodes CASSEDRGGIQYF. The chain is built from TRBV19 and TRBJ2-4, with TRBD1 identical over 8 bases. The CDR3 extends over 13 amino acids. The J segment lost 9 bases and the V segment lost 6 bases, leaving 7 bases of the junction unmatched. Germline CDR1 LNHDA, CDR2 SQIVND (reference sequence).

V and J are TRBV19 and TRBJ1-5; tentative D call: TRBD1 (6 bases). The CDR3 runs to 15 residues. The V gene lost 5 bases and the J gene lost 7 bases, with 18 bases spanning the gap. Germline values: CDR1 LNHDA, CDR2 SQIVND (reference sequence). The chain's CDR3 is CASSVGRGRGQPQHF. The CDR3 nucleotides read TGTGCCAGTAGTGTCGGCAGGGGACGCGGGCAGCCCCAGCATTTT.

The chain is built from TRBV25-1 and TRBJ2-2; tentative D call: TRBD2 (5 bases). V was clipped by 6 bases and J by 4 bases, with 15 bases between them. The V gene's germline CDR1 is MGHDK and CDR2 SYGVNS. CDR3 size: 15 residues. In DNA form, the CDR3 reads TGTGCCAGCAGGAACCCGGGGAACCCCACCGGGGAGCTGTTTTTT. Protein: CASRNPGNPTGELFF.

This chain joins TRBV7-6 and TRBJ1-4; D unresolved. This CDR3 contains 14 residues. V dropped 8 bases and J dropped 0 bases, with 10 bases sitting between them. Germline assignment: CDR1 SGHVS and CDR2 FNYEAQ. For the CDR3, the DNA is TGTGCCAGCTCCCGGGAGCCAACTAATGAAAAACTGTTTTTT. Translated: CASSREPTNEKLFF.

The CDR3 DNA is TGCGCCAGCAGCTTGGCCAAGTCTGCTAGCGGGAGTATGAATGAGCAGTTCTTC. Encoded protein: CASSLAKSASGSMNEQFF. The gene calls are TRBV5-1 and TRBJ2-1, with 10 nucleotides matching TRBD2. Germline V gene data show CDR1 as SGHRS and CDR2 as YFSETQ. The V gene end was trimmed by 0 bases and the J gene end by 7 bases; junction bases not matched to a gene: 13. This CDR3 spans 18 amino acids. Full variable domain (outside the CDR3, taken from reference TRBV5-1 and TRBJ2-1): KAGVTQTPRYLIKTRGQQVTLSCSPISGHRSVSWYQQTPGQGLQFLFEYFSETQRNKGNFPGRFSGRQFSNSRSEMNVSTLELGDSALYLCASSLAKSASGSMNEQFFGPGTRLTVL.